This record looks at one TCR beta chain sequence and its context. Vbeta (60) and Jbeta (13) primers were used in the PCR. Profiling relied on immunoSEQ multiplex PCR, and the TCRdb table lists in-frame clones only, not all of them. The sample holds 150,000 to 200,000 clones, approximately 65% seen once. The source of the sample is a study of cytomegalovirus exposure and HLA in healthy donors. Study information: Among approximately 400 genotyped donors, around 80% fell in the Caucasian-associated ancestry cluster.

The length of the CDR3 is 11 residues. Germline CDR1 SQVTM, CDR2 ANQGSEA. Trimming cost V 7 bases and J 7 bases, with 13 bases left between them. This chain joins TRBV29-1 and TRBJ1-1, with D tentatively TRBD1 (5 bases). Material: PBMCs. This clonotype originated in a man aged 35-49 years in good health and CMV-seronegative. The CDR3 DNA sequence: TGCAGCGCCACAGGAGATGATGAAGCTTTCTTT. Its protein is CSATGDDEAFF.